The source of this TCR beta chain is a study of T cell responses to AZD1222 COVID-19 vaccine. Study-wide findings and caveats: Samples come after the peak T cell response, not at day 14. Clonal diversity may have been underestimated in mostly white British donors.

Assay used: immunoSEQ multiplex PCR; TCRdb lists only in-frame clones, some missing. The sample lists fewer than 150,000 clones; approximately 88% were seen once. The CDR3 has 14 amino acids. Germline V lookup: CDR1 SGHKS, CDR2 YYEKEE (reference sequence). The junction had 7 bases not matched to a gene; V was cut back by 4 bases and J by 6 bases. This clone was seen only once. Antigen: not known. The clonotype originates from an adult in good health. This chain joins TRBV5-5 and TRBJ2-1; 7 positions agree with TRBD1. The sample here was peripheral blood, taken on day 0 of AZD1222 vaccination. The CDR3 spells CASSPDRSTNEQFF. The CDR3 region has the DNA TGTGCCAGCAGCCCGGACAGGTCAACCAATGAGCAGTTCTTC.